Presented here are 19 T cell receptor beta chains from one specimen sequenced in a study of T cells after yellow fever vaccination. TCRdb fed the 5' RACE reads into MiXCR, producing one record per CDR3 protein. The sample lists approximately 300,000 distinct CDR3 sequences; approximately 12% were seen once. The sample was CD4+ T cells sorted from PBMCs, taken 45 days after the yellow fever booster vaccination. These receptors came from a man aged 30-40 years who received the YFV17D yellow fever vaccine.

The CDR3 region has the DNA TGCAGTGCTAGTGATAACTCCTTGGGTGGAAACACCATATATTTT. Its protein is CSASDNSLGGNTIYF. The genes are TRBV20-1 and TRBJ1-3, with no clear D. The CDR3 covers 15 residues. V was cut by 3 bases and J by 3 bases, with 15 bases left in between. The germline V gene has CDR1 DFQATT and CDR2 SNEGSKA (reference sequence).

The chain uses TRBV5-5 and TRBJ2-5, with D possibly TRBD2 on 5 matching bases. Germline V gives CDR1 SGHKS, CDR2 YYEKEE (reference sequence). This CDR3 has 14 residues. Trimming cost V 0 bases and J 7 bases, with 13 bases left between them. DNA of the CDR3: TGTGCCAGCAGCTTGGAGGACTCAACTCGGACCCAGTACTTC. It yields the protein CASSLEDSTRTQYF.

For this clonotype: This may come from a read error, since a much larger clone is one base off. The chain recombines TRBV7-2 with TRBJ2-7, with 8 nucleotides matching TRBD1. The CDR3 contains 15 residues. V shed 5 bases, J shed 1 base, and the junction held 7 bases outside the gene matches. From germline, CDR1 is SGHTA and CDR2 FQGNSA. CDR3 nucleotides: TGTGCCAGCAGCCCTCGGACAGGGAGATCCTACGAGCAGTACTTC. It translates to CASSPRTGRSYEQYF.

The CDR3 is CSARLKGVYPSSPLHF. CDR3 nucleotides: TGCAGTGCTCGACTGAAGGGGGTCTATCCTAGTTCACCCCTCCACTTT. V and J are TRBV20-1 and TRBJ1-6; maybe TRBD1 (6 bases). V lost 5 bases, J lost 9 bases, and 23 bases lay in between. CDR1 and CDR2 from the germline V gene are DFQATT and SNEGSKA (reference sequence). This CDR3 contains 16 residues.

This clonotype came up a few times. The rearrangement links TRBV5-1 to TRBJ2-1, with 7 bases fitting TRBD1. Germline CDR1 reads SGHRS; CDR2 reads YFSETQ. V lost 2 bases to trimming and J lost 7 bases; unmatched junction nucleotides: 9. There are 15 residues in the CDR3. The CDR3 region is CASSFQGERINEQFF. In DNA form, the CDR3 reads TGCGCCAGCAGCTTCCAGGGGGAAAGGATAAATGAGCAGTTCTTC.

CDR3 bases: TGCAGTGCTTACCTGGGACAGGGGGCTTACGCTGGGGCCAACGTCCTGACTTTC. It encodes CSAYLGQGAYAGANVLTF. The V and J genes are TRBV20-1 and TRBJ2-6; 12 bases agree with TRBD1. Germline V gene sequence: CDR1 DFQATT, CDR2 SNEGSKA (reference sequence). V was pared by 5 bases and J by 2 bases, with 10 bases of the junction left unmatched. CDR3 length: 18 residues.

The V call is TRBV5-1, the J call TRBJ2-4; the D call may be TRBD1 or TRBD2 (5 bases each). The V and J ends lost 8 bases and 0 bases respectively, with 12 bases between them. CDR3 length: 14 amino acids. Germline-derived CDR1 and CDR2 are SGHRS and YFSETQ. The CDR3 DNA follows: TGCGCCAGGACGGGACGTAAAGCCAAAAACATTCAGTACTTC. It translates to CARTGRKAKNIQYF.

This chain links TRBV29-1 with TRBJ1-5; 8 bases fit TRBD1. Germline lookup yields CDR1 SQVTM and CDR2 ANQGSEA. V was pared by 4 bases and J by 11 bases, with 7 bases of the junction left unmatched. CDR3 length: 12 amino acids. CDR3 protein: CSVGGQGGTQHF. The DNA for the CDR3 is TGCAGCGTTGGAGGACAGGGTGGGACCCAGCATTTT.

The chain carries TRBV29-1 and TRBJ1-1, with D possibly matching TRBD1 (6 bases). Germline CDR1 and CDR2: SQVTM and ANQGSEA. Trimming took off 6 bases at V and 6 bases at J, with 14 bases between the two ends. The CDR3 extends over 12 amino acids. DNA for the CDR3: TGCAGCGTCGGAAACAGGGACGCTGAAGCTTTCTTT. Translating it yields CSVGNRDAEAFF.

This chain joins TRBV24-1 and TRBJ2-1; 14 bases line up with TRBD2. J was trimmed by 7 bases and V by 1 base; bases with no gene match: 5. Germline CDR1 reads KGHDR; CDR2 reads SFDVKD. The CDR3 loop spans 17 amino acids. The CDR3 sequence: CATSDFTGTSGRNEQFF. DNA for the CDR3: TGTGCCACCAGTGATTTTACCGGGACTAGCGGGAGAAATGAGCAGTTCTTC.

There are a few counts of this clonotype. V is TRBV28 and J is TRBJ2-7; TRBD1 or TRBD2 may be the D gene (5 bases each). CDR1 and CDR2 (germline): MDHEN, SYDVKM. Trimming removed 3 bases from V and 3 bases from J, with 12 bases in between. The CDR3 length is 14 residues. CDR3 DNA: TGTGCCAGCAGTTTGATCGCAGGGAGCTACGAGCAGTACTTC. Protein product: CASSLIAGSYEQYF. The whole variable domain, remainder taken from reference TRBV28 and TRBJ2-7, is DVKVTQSSRYLVKRTGEKVFLECVQDMDHENMFWYRQDPGLGLRLIYFSYDVKMKEKGDIPEGYSVSREKKERFSLILESASTNQTSMYLCASSLIAGSYEQYFGPGTRLTVT.

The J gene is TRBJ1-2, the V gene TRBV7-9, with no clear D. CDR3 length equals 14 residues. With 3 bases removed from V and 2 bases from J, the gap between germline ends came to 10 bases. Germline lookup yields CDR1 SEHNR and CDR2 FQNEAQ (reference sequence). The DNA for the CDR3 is TGTGCCAGCAGCTTCATGATAGAGAACTATGGCTACACCTTC. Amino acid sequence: CASSFMIENYGYTF.

The CDR3 reads CASSYSKNIQYF. The DNA for the CDR3 is TGTGCCAGCAGTTACAGCAAAAACATTCAGTACTTC. The chain is built from TRBV6-2 or TRBV6-3 and TRBJ2-4; D gene unclear. The CDR3 consists of 12 residues. The germline CDR1 and CDR2 sequences are MNHEY and SVGEGT. Trimming took off 2 bases at V and 3 bases at J, with 2 bases between the two ends.

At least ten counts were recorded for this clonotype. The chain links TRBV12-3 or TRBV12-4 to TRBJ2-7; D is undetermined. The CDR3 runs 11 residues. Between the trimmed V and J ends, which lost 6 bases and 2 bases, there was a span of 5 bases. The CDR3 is CASSSTYEQYF. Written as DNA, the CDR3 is TGTGCCAGCAGCTCCACCTACGAGCAGTACTTC.

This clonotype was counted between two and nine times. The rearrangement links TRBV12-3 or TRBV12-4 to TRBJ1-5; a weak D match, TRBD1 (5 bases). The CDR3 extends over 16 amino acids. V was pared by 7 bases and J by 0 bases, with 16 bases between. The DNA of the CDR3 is TGTGCCAGCACCGCGCGGCAGGGTGTTAGCAATCAGCCCCAGCATTTT. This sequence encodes CASTARQGVSNQPQHF.

CDR3 amino acids: CASSAIDSRTDTQYF. The CDR3 bases are TGTGCCAGCAGCGCGATTGACTCTCGCACAGATACGCAGTATTTT. J is TRBJ2-3 and V is TRBV6-1; D remains ambiguous. Germline V gives CDR1 MNHNS, CDR2 SASEGT. V lost 6 bases to trimming and J lost 1 base, with 14 bases between them. This CDR3 has 15 amino acids.

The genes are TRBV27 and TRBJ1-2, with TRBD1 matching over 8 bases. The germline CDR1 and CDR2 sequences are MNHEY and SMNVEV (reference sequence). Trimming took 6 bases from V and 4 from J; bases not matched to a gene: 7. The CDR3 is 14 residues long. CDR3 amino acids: CASRYGQGGYGYTF. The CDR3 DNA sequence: TGTGCCAGCAGGTACGGACAGGGAGGCTATGGCTACACCTTC.

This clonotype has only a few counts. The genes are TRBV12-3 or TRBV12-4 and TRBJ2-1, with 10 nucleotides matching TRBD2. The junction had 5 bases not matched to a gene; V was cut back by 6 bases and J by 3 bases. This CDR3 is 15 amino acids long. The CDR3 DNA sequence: TGTGCCAGCAGGCTAGCGGGAGCGGGCTACAATGAGCAGTTCTTC. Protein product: CASRLAGAGYNEQFF.

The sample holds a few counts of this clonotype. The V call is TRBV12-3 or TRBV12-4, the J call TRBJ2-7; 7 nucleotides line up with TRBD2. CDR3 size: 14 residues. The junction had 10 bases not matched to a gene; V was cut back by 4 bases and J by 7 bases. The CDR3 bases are TGTGCCAGCAGTTCCGGGGAGGGGAGGAGGGAGCAGTACTTC. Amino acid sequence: CASSSGEGRREQYF.